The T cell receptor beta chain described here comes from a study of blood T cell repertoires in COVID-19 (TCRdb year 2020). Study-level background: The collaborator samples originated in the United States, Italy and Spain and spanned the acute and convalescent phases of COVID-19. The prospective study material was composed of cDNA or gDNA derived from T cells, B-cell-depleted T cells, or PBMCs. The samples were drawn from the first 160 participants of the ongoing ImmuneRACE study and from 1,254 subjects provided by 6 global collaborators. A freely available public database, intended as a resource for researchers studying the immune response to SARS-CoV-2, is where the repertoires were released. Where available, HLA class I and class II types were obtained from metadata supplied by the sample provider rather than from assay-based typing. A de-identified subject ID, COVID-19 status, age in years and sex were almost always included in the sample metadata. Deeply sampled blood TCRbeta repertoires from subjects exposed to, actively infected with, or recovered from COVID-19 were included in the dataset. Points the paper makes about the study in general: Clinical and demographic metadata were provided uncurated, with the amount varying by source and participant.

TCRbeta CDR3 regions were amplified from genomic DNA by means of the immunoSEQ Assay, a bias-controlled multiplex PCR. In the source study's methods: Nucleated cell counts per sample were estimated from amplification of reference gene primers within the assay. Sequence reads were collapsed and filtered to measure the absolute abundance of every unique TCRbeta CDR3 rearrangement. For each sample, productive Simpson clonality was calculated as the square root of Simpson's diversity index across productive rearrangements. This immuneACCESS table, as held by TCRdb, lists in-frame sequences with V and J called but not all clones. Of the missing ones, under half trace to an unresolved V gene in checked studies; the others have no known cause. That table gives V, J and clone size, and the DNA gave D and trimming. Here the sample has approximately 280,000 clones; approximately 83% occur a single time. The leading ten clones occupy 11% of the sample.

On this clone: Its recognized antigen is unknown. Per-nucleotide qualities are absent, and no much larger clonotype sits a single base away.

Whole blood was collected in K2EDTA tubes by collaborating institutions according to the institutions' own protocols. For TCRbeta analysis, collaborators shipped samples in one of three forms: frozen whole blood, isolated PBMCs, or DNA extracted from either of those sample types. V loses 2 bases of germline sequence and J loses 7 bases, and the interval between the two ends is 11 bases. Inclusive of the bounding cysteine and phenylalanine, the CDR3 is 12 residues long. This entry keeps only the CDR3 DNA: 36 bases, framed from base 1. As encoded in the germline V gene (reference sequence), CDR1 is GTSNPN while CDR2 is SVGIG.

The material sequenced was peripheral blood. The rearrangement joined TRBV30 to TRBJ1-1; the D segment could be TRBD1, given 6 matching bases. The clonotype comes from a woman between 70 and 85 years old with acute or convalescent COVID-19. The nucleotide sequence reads TGTGCCTGGAGTAATCAGGGGATTGAAGCTTTCTTT. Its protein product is CAWSNQGIEAFF.